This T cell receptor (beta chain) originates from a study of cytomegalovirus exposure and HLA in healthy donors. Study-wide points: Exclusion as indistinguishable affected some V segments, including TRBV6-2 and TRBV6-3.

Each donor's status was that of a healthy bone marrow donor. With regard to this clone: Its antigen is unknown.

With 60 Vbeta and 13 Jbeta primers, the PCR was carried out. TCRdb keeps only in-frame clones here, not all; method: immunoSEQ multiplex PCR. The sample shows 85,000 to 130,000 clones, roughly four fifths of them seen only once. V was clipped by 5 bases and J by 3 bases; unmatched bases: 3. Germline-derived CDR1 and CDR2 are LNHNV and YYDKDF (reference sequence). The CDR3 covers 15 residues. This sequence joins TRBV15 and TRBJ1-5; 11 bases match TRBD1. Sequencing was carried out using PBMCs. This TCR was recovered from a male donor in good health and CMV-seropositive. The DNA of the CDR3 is TGTGCCACCAGCCGGGACAGGGGGTCCAATCAGCCCCAGCATTTT. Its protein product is CATSRDRGSNQPQHF.